A single sample is the source of the 11 T cell receptor beta chains below, sequenced in a study of TIL therapy for anti-PD-1-resistant metastatic lung cancer. The immunoSEQ assay was v3. Clones were read by immunoSEQ multiplex PCR, and TCRdb kept only the in-frame ones, dropping some. This sample carries 50,000 to 70,000 clones, roughly four fifths of them seen once, and the ten largest clones take just under 3%. Stated time point: pre-treatment sample, taken before nivolumab and TIL therapy. The material was blood, obtained at baseline. The source is a person aged 25 to 80 with non-small cell lung cancer.

A remark on this clone: Mismatch with germline at one junction end may stem from a read error. The CDR3 protein is CASSTGGSFYF. The CDR3 DNA reads TGTGCCAGCAGTACCGGAGGGAGTTTCTATTTT. This rearrangement joins TRBV6-6 to TRBJ1-5, with D hard to call. The length of the CDR3 is 11 residues. Germline CDR1 reads MNHNY; CDR2 reads SVGAGI (reference sequence).

The chain recombines TRBV6-5 with TRBJ1-6, with 7 bases that match TRBD1. The CDR3 runs 16 residues. Trimming removed 0 bases from V and 6 bases from J; junction bases left unmatched: 5. Germline V gives CDR1 MNHEY, CDR2 SVGAGI. The CDR3 nucleotides are TGTGCCAGCAGTTACTCACCAGGGGGAAGTAATTCACCCCTCCACTTT. Its translation: CASSYSPGGSNSPLHF.

The chain carries TRBV5-4 and TRBJ1-6; perhaps TRBD1 as D (6 bases). V was clipped by 3 bases and J by 0 bases, with 13 bases between them. The CDR3 loop spans 17 amino acids. Germline CDR1 SGHNT, CDR2 YYREEE (reference sequence). The CDR3: CASSSGTMRSYNSPLHF. In DNA form, the CDR3 reads TGTGCCAGCAGCTCCGGGACAATGCGCTCCTATAATTCACCCCTCCACTTT.

The chain combines TRBV5-4 with TRBJ2-5, with 10 bases matching TRBD2. This CDR3 contains 14 residues. Germline CDR1 reads SGHNT; CDR2 reads YYREEE (reference sequence). The ends lost 3 bases at V and 5 bases at J; junction bases unmatched: 4. The CDR3 sequence: CASSSLAGGETQYF. The CDR3 DNA sequence: TGTGCCAGCAGCTCGTTAGCGGGAGGTGAGACCCAGTACTTC.

The chain is built from TRBV7-2 and TRBJ2-1, with 9 bases identical to TRBD1. The CDR3 is made up of 15 amino acids. Germline V gene sequence: CDR1 SGHTA, CDR2 FQGNSA. With V trimmed by 0 bases and J by 11 bases, 8 bases remained unmatched. The CDR3 spells CASSLAKPGQGKQFF. The CDR3 DNA follows: TGTGCCAGCAGCTTAGCAAAACCGGGACAGGGTAAGCAGTTCTTC.

The chain uses TRBV28 and TRBJ1-3, with D unresolved. Trimming cost V 1 base and J 4 bases, with 14 bases left between them. CDR3 length: 16 residues. Germline V CDR1 and CDR2: MDHEN, SYDVKM. CDR3 coding DNA: TGTGCCAGCAGTTTATTTGGCCCAATGTGGGGAAACACCATATATTTT. It encodes CASSLFGPMWGNTIYF.

V and J are TRBV3-1 (or the pseudogene TRBV3-2) and TRBJ1-1; a weak D match, TRBD1 (5 bases). The V gene's germline CDR1 is LGHDT and CDR2 YNNKEL (reference sequence). The CDR3 is made up of 17 amino acids. Trimming pared 1 base from V and 0 bases from J, leaving 15 bases between. The CDR3 coding sequence is TGTGCCAGCAGCCAAGTAAGTTCGGGGCCGCTGAACACTGAAGCTTTCTTT. It specifies CASSQVSSGPLNTEAFF.

The chain links TRBV7-9 to TRBJ2-7, with TRBD2 matching over 8 bases. Germline V lookup: CDR1 SEHNR, CDR2 FQNEAQ (reference sequence). The CDR3 spans 14 residues. V lost 5 bases to trimming and J lost 0 bases; unmatched junction nucleotides: 3. The DNA of the CDR3 is TGTGCCAGCAGCCTTAGCGGGATCTCCTACGAGCAGTACTTC. Protein: CASSLSGISYEQYF.

The gene calls are TRBV4-1 and TRBJ2-3, with TRBD2 identical over 15 bases. There are 17 residues in the CDR3. Germline loops: CDR1 MGHRA, CDR2 YSYEKL. J lost 3 bases, V lost 5 bases, and 6 bases had no gene match. In DNA form, the CDR3 reads TGCGCCAGCAGCTCCAGGACTAGCGGGGGGGTAACAGATACGCAGTATTTT. Translating it yields CASSSRTSGGVTDTQYF.

The gene calls are TRBV4-3 and TRBJ2-5, with D perhaps matching TRBD2 (5 bases). The CDR3 totals 15 residues. V gave up 0 bases and J gave up 7 bases, with 15 bases separating them. From germline, CDR1 is LGHNA and CDR2 YSLEER. The CDR3 DNA reads as TGCGCCAGCAGCCAAGACAGGACTCTGGGTGGGACCCAGTACTTC. Its translation: CASSQDRTLGGTQYF.

This clone was observed a few times. The rearrangement uses TRBV5-1 and TRBJ2-7; 8 bases are a match to TRBD2. Germline V gene lookup returns CDR1 SGHRS and CDR2 YFSETQ. The trim removed 3 bases at V and 0 bases at J, leaving 2 bases unmatched. The CDR3 covers 14 residues. CDR3 sequence: CASSSGGGSYEQYF. The CDR3 DNA follows: TGCGCCAGCAGCTCGGGAGGGGGCTCCTACGAGCAGTACTTC.